Listed below are T cell receptor beta chains from one sample, sequenced in a study of tumor-infiltrating lymphocytes in primary liver carcinoma. TCRdb redid the calling of the multiplex PCR reads with MiXCR, one entry per CDR3 protein. Of more than 95,000 distinct CDR3 sequences in the sample, roughly 85% were seen once. The sequencing input was liver tumor tissue from sampling region 3. These receptor sequences come from a man aged 40-50 years with primary liver carcinoma and hepatitis B virus infection. Both conserved end residues are part of each CDR3. D genes are given only for firm matches. A clone size is listed for some rows: how often the clone was seen (once, few, many), or a class if it is expanded.

v_gene: TRBV4-1; j_gene: TRBJ2-5; d_gene: TRBD2; abundance: NA; CDR3nt: TGCGTCAACAGCTCTTCAGGAGGCCCCGCTAGCGGCCAAGGGACTCAGTACTTC; CDR3aa: CVNSSSGGPASGQGTQYF
v_gene: TRBV10-3; j_gene: TRBJ1-5; d_gene: NA; abundance: NA; CDR3nt: TGTGCCATCAGTGGGCGGGGAGCGAATCAATCCCAGCATTTT; CDR3aa: CAISGRGANQSQHF
v_gene: TRBV28; j_gene: TRBJ1-3; d_gene: TRBD1; abundance: once; CDR3nt: TGTGCCATCATCGGGACAGCTGGAAACACCATATATTTT; CDR3aa: CAIIGTAGNTIYF
v_gene: TRBV29-1; j_gene: TRBJ1-1; d_gene: NA; abundance: NA; CDR3nt: TGCAGCGTTTGGGCGGGGTGGGTAATGAACACTGAAGCTTTCTTT; CDR3aa: CSVWAGWVMNTEAFF
v_gene: TRBV6-1; j_gene: TRBJ2-6; d_gene: NA; abundance: many; CDR3nt: TGTGCCGTCCAAGGGGCCAACGTCCTGACTTTC; CDR3aa: CAVQGANVLTF
v_gene: TRBV6-5; j_gene: TRBJ2-5; d_gene: TRBD1; abundance: NA; CDR3nt: TGTGTCAACAGCGGGACAGGGGCAGGTGAAGAGACCCAGTACTTC; CDR3aa: CVNSGTGAGEETQYF
v_gene: TRBV5-1; j_gene: TRBJ2-1; d_gene: TRBD2; abundance: many; CDR3nt: TGCGCCAGCAGCTTGGAAGGGACTAACTACAATGAGCAGTTCTTC; CDR3aa: CASSLEGTNYNEQFF
v_gene: TRBV4-1; j_gene: TRBJ1-5; d_gene: NA; abundance: NA; CDR3nt: TGCGCCAGCAGTTTTGCTTTCGATCAGCCCCAGCTTTTT; CDR3aa: CASSFAFDQPQLF
v_gene: TRBV7-3; j_gene: TRBJ2-1; d_gene: NA; abundance: NA; CDR3nt: TGTGCTAGCAGCTTAAAAGGGGGAGGGGGTGAGCAGTTCTTC; CDR3aa: CASSLKGGGGEQFF
v_gene: TRBV6-5; j_gene: TRBJ2-1; d_gene: TRBD2; abundance: NA; CDR3nt: TGTGCCAGCGGGAGCGGGGGTGGGTATTTCTTC; CDR3aa: CASGSGGGYFF
v_gene: TRBV11-3; j_gene: TRBJ2-1; d_gene: NA; abundance: once; CDR3nt: TGCGCCAGCTGCTTAGGGGGGTCCCCTAGGTACGATGAGCAGTTCTTC; CDR3aa: CASCLGGSPRYDEQFF
v_gene: TRBV6-2/TRBV6-3; j_gene: TRBJ2-7; d_gene: NA; abundance: NA; CDR3nt: TGTGCCTGCAATTACGAGGTGCCCTACGAGCAGTACTTC; CDR3aa: CACNYEVPYEQYF
v_gene: TRBV10-3; j_gene: TRBJ2-1; d_gene: NA; abundance: NA; CDR3nt: TGTGCCATCAGTGAGACGACGGATCAGGAGCAGTTCTTC; CDR3aa: CAISETTDQEQFF
v_gene: TRBV14; j_gene: TRBJ2-1; d_gene: TRBD2; abundance: NA; CDR3nt: TGTGCCAGCAGTCCCGTAGCGGGATGTGTAAACAATGAGCAATTCTTC; CDR3aa: CASSPVAGCVNNEQFF
v_gene: TRBV28; j_gene: TRBJ2-5; d_gene: NA; abundance: NA; CDR3nt: TGTGCCAGCATCTCCAGGGGGGGAGGGCAAGAGACTCAGTACTTC; CDR3aa: CASISRGGGQETQYF
v_gene: TRBV12-3/TRBV12-4; j_gene: TRBJ2-2; d_gene: NA; abundance: NA; CDR3nt: TGTGTCAGCAGTCTGCGATTAAGTGGCGGGGAGCTGTTTTTT; CDR3aa: CVSSLRLSGGELFF
v_gene: TRBV18; j_gene: TRBJ2-7; d_gene: TRBD2; abundance: NA; CDR3nt: TGTGCCAGCTCACCTGTGGGACTAGCGGCCAATGAGCAGTACTTC; CDR3aa: CASSPVGLAANEQYF
v_gene: TRBV4-1; j_gene: TRBJ1-1; d_gene: TRBD1; abundance: NA; CDR3nt: TGCGCCAGCAGCTCTCAACTACATTCCGGGACAGCGAACACTGAAGCTTCCTTT; CDR3aa: CASSSQLHSGTANTEASF
v_gene: TRBV29-1; j_gene: TRBJ1-1; d_gene: NA; abundance: NA; CDR3nt: TGCAGCGTTGAAGGACAGAACACTAAAGCCTTCTTT; CDR3aa: CSVEGQNTKAFF
v_gene: TRBV29-1; j_gene: TRBJ2-5; d_gene: NA; abundance: NA; CDR3nt: TGTAGCGCTGAGGATCCTGTTCGGGAGACCCAGTACTTC; CDR3aa: CSAEDPVRETQYF
v_gene: TRBV12-3/TRBV12-4; j_gene: TRBJ2-7; d_gene: NA; abundance: many; CDR3nt: TGTGCCAGCAGTTTAGTAGGCAGACCATTCGAGCAGTACTTC; CDR3aa: CASSLVGRPFEQYF
v_gene: TRBV12-3/TRBV12-4; j_gene: TRBJ2-2; d_gene: TRBD2; abundance: NA; CDR3nt: TGTGCCAGCACCCTGACTAGCGGGAACATCGGGGAGTTGTTTTTT; CDR3aa: CASTLTSGNIGELFF
v_gene: TRBV6-1; j_gene: TRBJ2-7; d_gene: NA; abundance: NA; CDR3nt: TGTGCCAGCATTGAAGCAGACAGGAGCCCCTACGAGCAGTACTTC; CDR3aa: CASIEADRSPYEQYF
v_gene: TRBV30; j_gene: TRBJ2-1; d_gene: TRBD2; abundance: once; CDR3nt: TGTACCTGGAGTAGCGGGAGGTGGTTAAATGAGAAGTTCTTC; CDR3aa: CTWSSGRWLNEKFF
v_gene: TRBV29-1; j_gene: TRBJ2-3; d_gene: NA; abundance: NA; CDR3nt: TGCAGCGTTGAGGACGGGGCCGGCATCAAAGATACGCAGTGTTTT; CDR3aa: CSVEDGAGIKDTQCF
v_gene: TRBV6-5; j_gene: TRBJ2-5; d_gene: NA; abundance: NA; CDR3nt: TGTGCCAGCAGTTACTCGAATCCTGAGGAAACCCAGTACTTC; CDR3aa: CASSYSNPEETQYF
v_gene: TRBV4-2; j_gene: TRBJ2-2; d_gene: TRBD2; abundance: NA; CDR3nt: TGTGCCAGCAGCCAAACCCGGGGCACAAGCGGGGAGTTGTTTTTT; CDR3aa: CASSQTRGTSGELFF
v_gene: TRBV29-1; j_gene: TRBJ2-5; d_gene: NA; abundance: NA; CDR3nt: TGCAGCGTTTGGCTTCGAGAGACCCAGTACTTC; CDR3aa: CSVWLRETQYF
v_gene: TRBV11-3; j_gene: TRBJ2-1; d_gene: NA; abundance: NA; CDR3nt: TGTGCAAGCAGCTTAGGGTTCTCGATCAATGAGCAGTTCTTC; CDR3aa: CASSLGFSINEQFF
v_gene: TRBV29-1; j_gene: TRBJ2-7; d_gene: NA; abundance: NA; CDR3nt: NA; CDR3aa: CSVGLGTGSYERYF
v_gene: TRBV5-1; j_gene: TRBJ2-7; d_gene: NA; abundance: NA; CDR3nt: TGCGTCAGCAGCACAACGGGATCCGGAACTCCTACCTACGAGCAGTACTTC; CDR3aa: CVSSTTGSGTPTYEQYF
v_gene: TRBV5-1; j_gene: TRBJ1-1; d_gene: NA; abundance: NA; CDR3nt: TGCGGCAGCAGCGTAAACTGGGTGGCGGACACTGAAGCTTTCTTT; CDR3aa: CGSSVNWVADTEAFF
v_gene: TRBV6-5; j_gene: TRBJ2-2; d_gene: NA; abundance: NA; CDR3nt: TGTGCCAGCAGTAATGGGGGGAAGGGGTTTAGGGAGCTGTTTTTT; CDR3aa: CASSNGGKGFRELFF
v_gene: TRBV11-2; j_gene: TRBJ2-3; d_gene: TRBD2; abundance: NA; CDR3nt: TGTGCCAGCAGTCTATCGCCGAGACTAGCGGGAGAGGGGACAGATACGCAGTATTTT; CDR3aa: CASSLSPRLAGEGTDTQYF
v_gene: TRBV6-1; j_gene: TRBJ1-1; d_gene: NA; abundance: NA; CDR3nt: TGTGCCAGCAGTGAAAGGAGGTTTTTGAGCACTGAAGCTTTCTTC; CDR3aa: CASSERRFLSTEAFF
v_gene: TRBV11-2; j_gene: TRBJ1-5; d_gene: NA; abundance: NA; CDR3nt: TGTGCTAGCAGCCTGGACCGCGATGAGCTCCAGCATTTT; CDR3aa: CASSLDRDELQHF
v_gene: TRBV5-5; j_gene: TRBJ2-7; d_gene: TRBD2; abundance: NA; CDR3nt: TGTGCCAGCAGCTTTAGACTAGCGGAGTTGGGCTCCTACCAGCAGTACTTC; CDR3aa: CASSFRLAELGSYQQYF
v_gene: TRBV5-5; j_gene: TRBJ2-3; d_gene: TRBD2; abundance: NA; CDR3nt: TGTGCCAACAGCCCGACCGGGACTAGCAGGAGTGGAGAGACGCAGTATTTT; CDR3aa: CANSPTGTSRSGETQYF
v_gene: TRBV12-3/TRBV12-4; j_gene: TRBJ2-3; d_gene: TRBD2; abundance: NA; CDR3nt: TGTGCTAGCAGTCCAAGAGTGACTAGCGGGAGTGTATCAGATACGCAGTATTTT; CDR3aa: CASSPRVTSGSVSDTQYF
v_gene: TRBV6-5; j_gene: TRBJ2-7; d_gene: TRBD2; abundance: few; CDR3nt: TGTGTCAGTAGTTCCAGACTAGCGTACGAGCAGTACTTC; CDR3aa: CVSSSRLAYEQYF
v_gene: TRBV12-3/TRBV12-4; j_gene: TRBJ1-5; d_gene: NA; abundance: NA; CDR3nt: TGTGCCAGCAGTTTAAATCGTGGTAGCAATCGGCCCCAGCATTTT; CDR3aa: CASSLNRGSNRPQHF
v_gene: TRBV29-1; j_gene: TRBJ2-7; d_gene: NA; abundance: NA; CDR3nt: TGCAGCGCCATGACATCTGGGACCAGCATTCCATACGAGCAGTACTTC; CDR3aa: CSAMTSGTSIPYEQYF
v_gene: TRBV4-1; j_gene: TRBJ2-1; d_gene: NA; abundance: few; CDR3nt: TGCGCCAGCAGCCAGGGACTGAAGGTCCCTCCCTACAATGAGCAGTTCTTC; CDR3aa: CASSQGLKVPPYNEQFF
v_gene: TRBV6-6; j_gene: TRBJ2-7; d_gene: NA; abundance: NA; CDR3nt: TGTGCCAGCAGTCATTCCCCGGGATGCAGCTCCTACGAGCAGTACTTT; CDR3aa: CASSHSPGCSSYEQYF
v_gene: TRBV6-5; j_gene: TRBJ1-1; d_gene: TRBD1; abundance: NA; CDR3nt: TGCTCCAGCAGCTATCAGGGGGCCTACGCTGAAGCTTTCTTT; CDR3aa: CSSSYQGAYAEAFF
v_gene: TRBV11-3; j_gene: TRBJ2-1; d_gene: NA; abundance: NA; CDR3nt: TGTGCCAGCAGCATAGGCGTCTCGAACAATGAGCATATCTTC; CDR3aa: CASSIGVSNNEHIF
v_gene: TRBV4-1; j_gene: TRBJ1-3; d_gene: NA; abundance: NA; CDR3nt: TGCGCCAACAGCCTCACGCATGTTACAGGGTCGGGAAACACCATATATTTT; CDR3aa: CANSLTHVTGSGNTIYF
v_gene: TRBV6-2/TRBV6-3; j_gene: TRBJ1-2; d_gene: NA; abundance: NA; CDR3nt: TGTGCCAGCAATGCCAGGACAGCCTATGGCTACACCTTC; CDR3aa: CASNARTAYGYTF
v_gene: TRBV7-2; j_gene: TRBJ1-3; d_gene: NA; abundance: NA; CDR3nt: TGTGCCAGCAGCTTAGTGGGAGGCAGGGGCTCTGGAAACACCATATATTTT; CDR3aa: CASSLVGGRGSGNTIYF
v_gene: TRBV29-1; j_gene: TRBJ1-1; d_gene: NA; abundance: NA; CDR3nt: TGCAGCGTTAGTGGAGTATGGGGTATGAACAGTGAAGCTTTCTTT; CDR3aa: CSVSGVWGMNSEAFF
v_gene: TRBV12-3/TRBV12-4; j_gene: TRBJ2-5; d_gene: TRBD1; abundance: NA; CDR3nt: TGTGCCAGCAGCATGACAGGGACGGAGAGCCAGTGCTTC; CDR3aa: CASSMTGTESQCF
v_gene: TRBV11-2; j_gene: TRBJ2-1; d_gene: NA; abundance: NA; CDR3nt: TGTGCCAGCAGTTTAGATAAGGGCGGGATGTTCTACAATGAGCAGTTCTTC; CDR3aa: CASSLDKGGMFYNEQFF